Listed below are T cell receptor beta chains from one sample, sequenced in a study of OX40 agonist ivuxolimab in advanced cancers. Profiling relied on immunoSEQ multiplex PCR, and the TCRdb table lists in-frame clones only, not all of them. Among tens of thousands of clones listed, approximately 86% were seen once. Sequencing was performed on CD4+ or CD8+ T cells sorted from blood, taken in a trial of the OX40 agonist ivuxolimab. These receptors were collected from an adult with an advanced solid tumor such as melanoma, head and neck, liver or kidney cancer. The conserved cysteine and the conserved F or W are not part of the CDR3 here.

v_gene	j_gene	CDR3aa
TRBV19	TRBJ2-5	ASSIVRTSGGIQETQY
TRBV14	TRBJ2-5	ASSQARGTFATQY
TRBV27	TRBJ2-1	ASSRSSGSSYNEQF
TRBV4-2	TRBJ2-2	ASSQGSTETGELF
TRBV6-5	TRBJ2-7	ASSYGTGDDYEQY
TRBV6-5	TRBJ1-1	ASSPGRNTEAF
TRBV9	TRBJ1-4	ASSTATNEKLF
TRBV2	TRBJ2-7	ASLAGIGYEQY
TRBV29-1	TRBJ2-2	SVGRDRDNTGELF
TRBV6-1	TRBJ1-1	ASGDRGGSTEAF
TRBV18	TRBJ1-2	ASSPGRNYGYT
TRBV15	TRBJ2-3	ATSASPTGDTQY
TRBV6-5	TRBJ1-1	ASSYATGINTEAF
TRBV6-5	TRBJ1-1	ASSLQSYNTEAF
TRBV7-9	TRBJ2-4	ASSLAPERGDNRDIQY
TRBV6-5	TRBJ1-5	ASSYTGSNQPQH
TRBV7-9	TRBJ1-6	ASRNSYSAMDSPLH
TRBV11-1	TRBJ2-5	ASSLAPQETQY
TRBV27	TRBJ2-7	ASSVGASFEQY
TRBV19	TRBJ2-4	ASSIGTGSGIQY
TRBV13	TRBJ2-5	ASSPRGQETQY
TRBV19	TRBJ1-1	ASSIFPADRGQNTEAF
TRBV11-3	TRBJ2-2	ASSSRDRRGELF
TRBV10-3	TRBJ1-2	ALQDRPNYGYT
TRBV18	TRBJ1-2	ASSPARQSNYGYT
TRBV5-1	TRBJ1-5	ASSLWGSNQPQH
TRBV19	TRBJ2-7	ASSMIGEQY
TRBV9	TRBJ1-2	ASSVVQGGFFGYT
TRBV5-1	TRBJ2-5	ASSWTVEETQY
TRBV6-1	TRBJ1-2	ASSETGTTDGYT
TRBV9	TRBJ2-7	ASSVGGQGLVDEQY
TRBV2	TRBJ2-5	ASSEVGGGETQY
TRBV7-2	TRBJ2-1	ASSLRAGDHSYNEQF
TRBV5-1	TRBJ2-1	ASSPRTKSDNEQF
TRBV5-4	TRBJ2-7	ASGSGLADYEQY
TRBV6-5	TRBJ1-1	ASSWDRGTEAF
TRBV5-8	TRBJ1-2	ASSLAQGTGGYT
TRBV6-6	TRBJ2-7	ASMTGPEQY
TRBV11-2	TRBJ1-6	ASRDHLGYSPLH
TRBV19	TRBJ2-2	ASSIAPGDTGELF
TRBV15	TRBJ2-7	ATGTENTYEQY